This T cell receptor beta chain was recorded in a study of cytomegalovirus exposure and HLA in healthy donors. This CDR3 is built from 16 residues. Germline CDR1 is MGHRA and CDR2 is YSYEKL. Trimming left V 5 bases short and J 3 bases short, with 20 bases between. A multiplex PCR was run with 60 Vbeta primers and 13 Jbeta primers. Sequencing used immunoSEQ multiplex PCR; TCRdb keeps in-frame clones, though not all of them. The repertoire holds about 130,000 clones, with around 77% as singletons. The receptor's source is a man aged 25 to 40 in good health and CMV-seronegative. The chain recombines TRBV4-1 with TRBJ2-7, with a tentative D call TRBD2 (7 bases). What was sequenced was PBMCs. The CDR3 loop is CASSATPRGAGYEQYF. CDR3 bases: TGCGCCAGCAGCGCCACCCCCCGGGGGGCCGGCTACGAGCAGTACTTC.